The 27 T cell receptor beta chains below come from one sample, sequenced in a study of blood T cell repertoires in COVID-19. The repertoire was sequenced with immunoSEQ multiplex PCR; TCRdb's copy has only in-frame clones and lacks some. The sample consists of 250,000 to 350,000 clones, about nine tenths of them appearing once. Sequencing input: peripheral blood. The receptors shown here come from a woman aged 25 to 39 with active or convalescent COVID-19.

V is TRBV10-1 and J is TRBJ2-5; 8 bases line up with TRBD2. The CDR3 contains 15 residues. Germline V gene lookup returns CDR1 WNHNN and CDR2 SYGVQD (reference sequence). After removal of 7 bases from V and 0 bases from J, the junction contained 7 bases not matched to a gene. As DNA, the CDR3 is TGCGCCAGCACCGGGGGGGTTCCTGACCAAGAGACCCAGTACTTC. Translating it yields CASTGGVPDQETQYF.

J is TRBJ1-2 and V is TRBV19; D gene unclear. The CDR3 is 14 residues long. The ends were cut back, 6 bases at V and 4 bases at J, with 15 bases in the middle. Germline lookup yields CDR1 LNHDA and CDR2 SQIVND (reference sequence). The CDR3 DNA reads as TGTGCCAGTAGCACCCAAAACGGGGTCTATGGCTACACCTTC. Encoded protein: CASSTQNGVYGYTF.

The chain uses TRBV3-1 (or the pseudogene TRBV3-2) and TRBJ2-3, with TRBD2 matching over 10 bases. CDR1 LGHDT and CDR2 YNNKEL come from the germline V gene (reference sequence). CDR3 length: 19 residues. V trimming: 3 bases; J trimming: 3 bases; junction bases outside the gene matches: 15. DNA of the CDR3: TGTGCCAGCAGCCATAGGAGGTGGGATAGCGGGGGGAATACAGATACGCAGTATTTT. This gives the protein CASSHRRWDSGGNTDTQYF.

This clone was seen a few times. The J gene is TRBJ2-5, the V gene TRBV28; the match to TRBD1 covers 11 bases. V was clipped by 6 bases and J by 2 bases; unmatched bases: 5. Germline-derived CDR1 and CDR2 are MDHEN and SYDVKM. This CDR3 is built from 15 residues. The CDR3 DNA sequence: TGTGCCAGCAGCTACTGGGACAGGGGGCAAGAGACCCAGTACTTC. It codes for CASSYWDRGQETQYF.

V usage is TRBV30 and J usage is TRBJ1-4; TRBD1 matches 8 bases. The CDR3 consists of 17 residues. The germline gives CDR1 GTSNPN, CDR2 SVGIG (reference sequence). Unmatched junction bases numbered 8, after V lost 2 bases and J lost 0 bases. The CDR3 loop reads CAWSMYRGEATNEKLFF. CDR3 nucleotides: TGTGCCTGGAGTATGTACAGGGGGGAAGCAACTAATGAAAAACTGTTTTTT.

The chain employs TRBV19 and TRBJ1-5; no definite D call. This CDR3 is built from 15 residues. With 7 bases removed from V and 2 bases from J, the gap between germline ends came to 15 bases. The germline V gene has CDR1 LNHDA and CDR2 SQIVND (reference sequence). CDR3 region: CASKHRPGGNQPQHF. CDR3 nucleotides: TGTGCCAGTAAACACCGTCCGGGTGGCAATCAGCCCCAGCATTTT.

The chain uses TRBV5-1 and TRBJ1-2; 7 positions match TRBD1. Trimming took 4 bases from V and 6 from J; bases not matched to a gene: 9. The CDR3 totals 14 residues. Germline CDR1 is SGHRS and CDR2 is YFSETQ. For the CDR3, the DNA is TGCGCCAGCAGCCCCGGGGGCAGGGGGGATGGCTACACCTTC. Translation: CASSPGGRGDGYTF.

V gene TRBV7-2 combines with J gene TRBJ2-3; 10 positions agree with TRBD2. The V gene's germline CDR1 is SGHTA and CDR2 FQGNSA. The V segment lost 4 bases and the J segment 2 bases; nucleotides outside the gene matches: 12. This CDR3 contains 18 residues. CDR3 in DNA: TGTGCCAGCAGCTCCTCCCGGGGACTAGCGTTTATCACAGATACGCAGTATTTT. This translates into CASSSSRGLAFITDTQYF.

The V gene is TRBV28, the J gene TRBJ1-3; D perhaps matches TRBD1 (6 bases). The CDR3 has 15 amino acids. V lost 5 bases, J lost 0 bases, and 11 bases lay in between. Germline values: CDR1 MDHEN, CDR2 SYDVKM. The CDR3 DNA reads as TGTGCCAGCAGTCGGTCGGACAGCTCTGGAAACACCATATATTTT. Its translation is CASSRSDSSGNTIYF.

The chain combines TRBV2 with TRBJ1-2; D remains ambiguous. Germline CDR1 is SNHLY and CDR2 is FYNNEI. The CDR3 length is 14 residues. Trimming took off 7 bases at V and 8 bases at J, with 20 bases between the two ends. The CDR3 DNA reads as TGTGCCAGCAATGGGGTACGAGCACCGGGGGGCTACACCTTC. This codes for CASNGVRAPGGYTF.

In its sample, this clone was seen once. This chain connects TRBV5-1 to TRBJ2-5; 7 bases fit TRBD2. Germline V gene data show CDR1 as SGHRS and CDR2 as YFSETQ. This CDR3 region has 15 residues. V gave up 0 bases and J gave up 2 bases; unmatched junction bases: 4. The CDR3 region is CASSLGSSGQETQYF. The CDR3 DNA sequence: TGCGCCAGCAGCTTGGGTTCTAGCGGACAAGAGACCCAGTACTTC.

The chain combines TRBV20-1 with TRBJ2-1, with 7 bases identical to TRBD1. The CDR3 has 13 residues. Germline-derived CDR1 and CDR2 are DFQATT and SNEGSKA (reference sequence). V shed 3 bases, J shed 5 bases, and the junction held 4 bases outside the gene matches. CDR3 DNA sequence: TGCAGTGCTAGTGACAGGGCGAACAATGAGCAGTTCTTC. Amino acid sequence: CSASDRANNEQFF.

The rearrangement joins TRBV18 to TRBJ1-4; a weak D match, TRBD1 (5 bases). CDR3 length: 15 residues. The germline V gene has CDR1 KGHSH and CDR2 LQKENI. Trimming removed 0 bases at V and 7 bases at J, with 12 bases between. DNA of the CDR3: TGTGCCAGCTCACCACCGACAGACCGAAGTGAAAAACTGTTTTTT. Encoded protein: CASSPPTDRSEKLFF.

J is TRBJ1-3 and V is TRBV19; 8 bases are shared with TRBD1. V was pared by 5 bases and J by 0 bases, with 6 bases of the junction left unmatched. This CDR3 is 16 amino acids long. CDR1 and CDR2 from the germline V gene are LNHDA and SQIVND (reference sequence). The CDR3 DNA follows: TGTGCCAGTAGTCCGAGGACAGGGTACTCTGGAAACACCATATATTTT. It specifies CASSPRTGYSGNTIYF.

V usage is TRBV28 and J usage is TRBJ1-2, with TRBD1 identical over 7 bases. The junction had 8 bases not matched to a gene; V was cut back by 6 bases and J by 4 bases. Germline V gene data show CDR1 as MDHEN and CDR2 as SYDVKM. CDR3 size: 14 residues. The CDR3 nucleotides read TGTGCCAGCAGAAGTGACAGGGTTTTCTATGGCTACACCTTC. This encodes CASRSDRVFYGYTF.

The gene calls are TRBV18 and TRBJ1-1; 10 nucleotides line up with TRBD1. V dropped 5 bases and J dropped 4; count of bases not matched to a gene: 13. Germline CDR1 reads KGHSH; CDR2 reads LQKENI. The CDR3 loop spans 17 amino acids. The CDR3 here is CASSTRGQGREGTEAFF. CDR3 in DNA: TGTGCCAGCTCAACAAGGGGACAGGGGAGAGAGGGCACTGAAGCTTTCTTT.

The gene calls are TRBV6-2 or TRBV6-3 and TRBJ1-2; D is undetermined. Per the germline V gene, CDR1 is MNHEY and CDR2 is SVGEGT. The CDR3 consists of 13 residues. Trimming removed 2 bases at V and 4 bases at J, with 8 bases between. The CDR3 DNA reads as TGTGCCAGCAGTTACAACAGTCGCTATGGCTACACCTTC. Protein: CASSYNSRYGYTF.

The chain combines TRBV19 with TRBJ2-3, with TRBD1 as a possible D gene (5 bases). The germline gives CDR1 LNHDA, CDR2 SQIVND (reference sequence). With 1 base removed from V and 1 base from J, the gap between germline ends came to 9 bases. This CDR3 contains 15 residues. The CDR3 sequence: CASSIAEGGTDTQYF. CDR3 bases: TGTGCCAGTAGTATAGCGGAAGGGGGCACAGATACGCAGTATTTT.

CDR3 sequence reads: CASSPSGGGRDNEQFF. Here the CDR3 DNA reads TGTGCCAGCAGCCCGAGCGGGGGTGGAAGGGACAATGAGCAGTTCTTC. V gene TRBV7-2 combines with J gene TRBJ2-1; 8 nucleotides match TRBD2. The CDR3 is 16 residues long. Germline CDR1 and CDR2: SGHTA and FQGNSA. V lost 5 bases and J lost 5; bases outside the gene matches: 11.

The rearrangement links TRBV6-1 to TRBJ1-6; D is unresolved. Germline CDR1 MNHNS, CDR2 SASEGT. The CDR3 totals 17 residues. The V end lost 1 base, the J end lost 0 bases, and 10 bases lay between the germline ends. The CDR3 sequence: CASSEVLSLSYNSPLHF. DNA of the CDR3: TGTGCCAGCAGTGAAGTTTTAAGCCTCTCCTATAATTCACCCCTCCACTTT.

Here the CDR3 reads CASKLAGGTDTQYF. The CDR3 coding sequence is TGTGCCAGTAAACTAGCGGGGGGCACAGATACGCAGTATTTT. V is TRBV19 and J is TRBJ2-3; 11 bases are shared with TRBD2. This CDR3 is built from 14 residues. Germline CDR1 reads LNHDA; CDR2 reads SQIVND (reference sequence). The junction had 1 base not matched to a gene; V was cut back by 7 bases and J by 1 base.

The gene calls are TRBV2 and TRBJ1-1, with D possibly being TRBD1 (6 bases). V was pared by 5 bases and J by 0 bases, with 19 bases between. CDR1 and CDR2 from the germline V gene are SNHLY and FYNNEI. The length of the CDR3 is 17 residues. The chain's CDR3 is CASSSQGFRRMNTEAFF. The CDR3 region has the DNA TGTGCCAGCAGTTCACAGGGTTTTCGGCGGATGAACACTGAAGCTTTCTTT.

This CDR3 reads CASSFNIFSEAFF. As DNA, the CDR3 is TGTGCCAGCAGCTTTAACATATTCAGTGAAGCTTTCTTT. This sequence joins TRBV7-3 and TRBJ1-1; unclear D gene. V shed 3 bases and J shed 7 bases, with 12 bases lying between them. CDR1 and CDR2 (germline): SGHTA, FQGTGA. The CDR3 is 13 amino acids.

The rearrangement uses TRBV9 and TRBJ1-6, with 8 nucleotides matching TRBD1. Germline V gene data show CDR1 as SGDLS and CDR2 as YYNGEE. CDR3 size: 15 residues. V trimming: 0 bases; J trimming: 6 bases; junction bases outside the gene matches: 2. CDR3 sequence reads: CASSVEQGANSPLHF. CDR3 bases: TGTGCCAGCAGCGTAGAGCAGGGGGCTAATTCACCCCTCCACTTT.

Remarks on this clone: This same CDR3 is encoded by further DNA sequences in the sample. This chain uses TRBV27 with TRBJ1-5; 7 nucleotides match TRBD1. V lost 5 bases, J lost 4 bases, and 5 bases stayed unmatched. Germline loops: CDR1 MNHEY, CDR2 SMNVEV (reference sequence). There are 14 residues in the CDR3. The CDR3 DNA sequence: TGTGCCAGCAGTCTCCCAGGGGGGAATCAGCCCCAGCATTTT. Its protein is CASSLPGGNQPQHF.

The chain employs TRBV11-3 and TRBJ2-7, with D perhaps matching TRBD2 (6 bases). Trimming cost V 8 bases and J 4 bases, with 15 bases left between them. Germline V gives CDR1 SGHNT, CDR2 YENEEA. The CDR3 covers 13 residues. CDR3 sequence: CASGRKSGYEQYF. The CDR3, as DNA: TGTGCCAGCGGAAGGAAGAGCGGGTACGAGCAGTACTTC.

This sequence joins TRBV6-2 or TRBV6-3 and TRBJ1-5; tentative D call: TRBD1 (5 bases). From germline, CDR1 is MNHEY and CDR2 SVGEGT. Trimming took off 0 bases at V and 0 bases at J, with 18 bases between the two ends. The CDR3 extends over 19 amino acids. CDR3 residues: CASSYSTLGVSFSNQPQHF. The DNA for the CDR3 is TGTGCCAGCAGTTACTCGACGTTAGGGGTCTCTTTTAGCAATCAGCCCCAGCATTTT.